Listed here are 8 T cell receptor beta chains from one sample, sequenced in a study of T cell changes during pregnancy in multiple sclerosis. Sequencing used immunoSEQ multiplex PCR; TCRdb keeps in-frame clones, though not all of them. In the table there are roughly 110,000 clones, about 90% of which are singletons. The sample was peripheral blood, taken before pregnancy. These receptors all stem from a female donor with multiple sclerosis, enrolled in a pregnancy study.

J is TRBJ1-1 and V is TRBV10-3; D not certain. The V end was cut by 6 bases, the J end by 8 bases, with 16 bases between. CDR1 ENHRY and CDR2 SYGVKD come from the germline V gene. CDR3 length equals 13 residues. CDR3 protein: CAIRSEDTTEAFF. The CDR3 coding sequence is TGTGCCATCAGGAGCGAGGATACGACGGAAGCTTTCTTT.

The chain is built from TRBV27 and TRBJ2-7; TRBD2 matches at 15 bases. Germline values: CDR1 MNHEY, CDR2 SMNVEV (reference sequence). The J segment lost 5 bases and the V segment lost 10 bases, leaving 6 bases of the junction unmatched. There are 14 residues in the CDR3. CDR3 coding DNA: TGTGCCACCTCGGGACTAGCGGGAGGCCACGAGCAGTACTTC. Translated, it gives CATSGLAGGHEQYF.

V is TRBV4-2 and J is TRBJ1-3; possibly TRBD1 for D (6 bases). The germline CDR1 and CDR2 sequences are LGHNA and YNFKEQ. CDR3 size: 19 residues. Trimming stripped 1 base from V and 0 bases from J, with 19 bases between. CDR3 protein: CASSQALGTFRSSGNTIYF. DNA of the CDR3: TGTGCCAGCAGCCAAGCCCTCGGGACATTTCGTTCCTCTGGAAACACCATATATTTT.

The chain employs TRBV10-3 and TRBJ2-7; TRBD1 matches 7 bases. V was clipped by 6 bases and J by 5 bases; unmatched bases: 13. The V gene's germline CDR1 is ENHRY and CDR2 SYGVKD. The CDR3 runs 15 residues. Here the CDR3 reads CAISLALQGTDEQYF. The CDR3 DNA is TGTGCCATCAGCCTGGCCCTACAGGGGACGGACGAGCAGTACTTC.

This chain joins TRBV7-2 and TRBJ2-1; 7 bases are shared with TRBD1. The CDR3 is 15 amino acids. Germline V CDR1 and CDR2: SGHTA, FQGNSA. Losses at the gene ends were 5 bases for V and 2 bases for J; bases not matched to a gene: 6. CDR3: CASSLTGTAYNEQFF. CDR3 in DNA: TGTGCCAGCAGCCTCACCGGGACAGCCTACAATGAGCAGTTCTTC.

This clone was observed once. The V gene is TRBV6-5, the J gene TRBJ1-6; D not certain. CDR3 length: 15 amino acids. Germline V lookup: CDR1 MNHEY, CDR2 SVGAGI. Trimming took off 2 bases at V and 7 bases at J, with 12 bases between the two ends. In DNA, the CDR3 is TGTGCCAGCAGTTACGCCGTGGAGGGAAATTCACCCCTCCACTTT. Its protein product is CASSYAVEGNSPLHF.

This chain connects TRBV18 to TRBJ2-7, with D maybe TRBD2 (6 bases). There are 15 residues in the CDR3. Trimming shortened V by 3 bases and J by 6 bases, and 18 bases separated the two germline ends. Per germline, CDR1 KGHSH and CDR2 LQKENI. CDR3 amino acids: CASSPRRVQGGEQYF. In nucleotides, the CDR3 is TGTGCCAGCTCACCGAGGAGGGTGCAGGGTGGCGAGCAGTACTTC.

This CDR3 is CASGLVGVTGANVLTF. Here the CDR3 DNA reads TGTGCTAGTGGTTTGGTAGGGGTCACTGGGGCCAACGTCCTGACTTTC. The rearrangement links TRBV12-5 to TRBJ2-6; a weak D match, TRBD1 (5 bases). The V end was cut by 0 bases, the J end by 2 bases, with 8 bases between. This CDR3 comprises 16 residues. The germline gives CDR1 LGHNT, CDR2 FRNRAP.